The 24 T cell receptor beta chains given below trace back to one sample, sequenced in a study of cytomegalovirus exposure and HLA in healthy donors. This PCR relied on a set of 60 Vbeta primers and 13 Jbeta primers. Sequenced by immunoSEQ multiplex PCR; TCRdb stores in-frame clones only, minus some. The sample carries 150,000 to 200,000 clones, about three quarters recorded once. Sequencing used PBMCs. Every receptor here comes from a woman in her thirties or forties in good health and CMV-seropositive.

This clone was seen only a few times. The chain carries TRBV11-2 and TRBJ2-7, with D possibly being TRBD1 (6 bases). Germline loops: CDR1 SGHAT, CDR2 FQNNGV. Trimming removed 5 bases from V and 4 bases from J, with 12 bases in between. This CDR3 is built from 13 residues. CDR3 bases: TGTGCCAGCAGCGCGAACAGGGTATACGAGCAGTACTTC. This codes for CASSANRVYEQYF.

The gene calls are TRBV10-1 and TRBJ1-1; no definite D call. This CDR3 is built from 13 residues. Trimming cost V 6 bases and J 8 bases, with 16 bases left between them. From germline, CDR1 is WNHNN and CDR2 SYGVQD (reference sequence). In DNA, the CDR3 is TGCGCCAGCAGGGACCGATCGGCGGGAGAAGCTTTCTTT. This gives the protein CASRDRSAGEAFF.

Remarks on this clone: The sample has other DNA sequences that encode this CDR3 too. The genes are TRBV7-2 and TRBJ2-5; 8 bases align to TRBD1. CDR1 is SGHTA, CDR2 FQGNSA, per germline. With V trimmed by 3 bases and J by 5 bases, 5 bases remained unmatched. The CDR3 sequence is 14 residues long. The CDR3: CASSLDRAVETQYF. CDR3 bases: TGTGCCAGCAGCTTGGACAGGGCGGTCGAGACCCAGTACTTC.

This chain uses TRBV13 with TRBJ2-3; 9 positions match TRBD2. Germline-derived CDR1 and CDR2 are PRHDT and FYEKMQ (reference sequence). The V segment lost 5 bases and the J segment 6 bases; nucleotides outside the gene matches: 12. The CDR3 spans 16 residues. In DNA, the CDR3 is TGTGCCAGCAGCCCAAGTCGCGCGGGGGGGAGGGATACGCAGTATTTT. This encodes CASSPSRAGGRDTQYF.

The V and J genes are TRBV7-9 and TRBJ2-3; D perhaps matches TRBD2 (5 bases). The CDR3 consists of 16 residues. The germline V gene has CDR1 SEHNR and CDR2 FQNEAQ (reference sequence). The V gene lost 1 base and the J gene lost 0 bases, with 11 bases spanning the gap. The CDR3 DNA follows: TGTGCCAGCAGCTTAGGGGGAGCTCCTAGCACAGATACGCAGTATTTT. Encoded protein: CASSLGGAPSTDTQYF.

V is TRBV6-5 and J is TRBJ1-5; D is ambiguous. The germline V gene has CDR1 MNHEY and CDR2 SVGAGI. V was cut by 6 bases and J by 4 bases, with 7 bases left in between. This CDR3 comprises 12 residues. CDR3: CASRNGNQPQHF. CDR3 nucleotide sequence: TGTGCCAGCAGAAACGGTAATCAGCCCCAGCATTTT.

The CDR3 protein is CSGRDYRSTNYNEQFF. The CDR3 DNA is TGCAGCGGCAGGGACTACCGATCGACCAACTACAATGAGCAGTTCTTC. The V and J genes are TRBV29-1 and TRBJ2-1, with 7 nucleotides matching TRBD2. Germline V lookup: CDR1 SQVTM, CDR2 ANQGSEA. The V gene end was trimmed by 7 bases and the J gene end by 3 bases; junction bases not matched to a gene: 15. CDR3 length equals 16 residues.

The chain employs TRBV28 and TRBJ1-5; 8 nucleotides match TRBD1. V was clipped by 6 bases and J by 6 bases; unmatched bases: 1. Germline V CDR1 and CDR2: MDHEN, SYDVKM. There are 12 residues in the CDR3. This chain's CDR3 is CASRTGVQPQHF. Here the CDR3 DNA reads TGTGCCAGCAGGACAGGGGTTCAGCCCCAGCATTTT.

This clone came up once. CDR3 residues: CASGRQGPRETQYF. The CDR3 bases are TGTGCCAGCGGCCGACAGGGGCCGCGGGAGACCCAGTACTTC. The gene calls are TRBV2 and TRBJ2-5; 8 bases match TRBD1. CDR3 size: 14 residues. CDR1 and CDR2 from the germline V gene are SNHLY and FYNNEI. V gave up 8 bases and J gave up 5 bases; unmatched junction bases: 10.

This chain joins TRBV5-4 and TRBJ1-6; 7 bases are a match to TRBD1. The CDR3 runs to 15 residues. V was clipped by 4 bases and J by 10 bases; unmatched bases: 11. From germline, CDR1 is SGHNT and CDR2 YYREEE (reference sequence). This chain's CDR3 is CASSGTDTIDSPLHF. CDR3 DNA sequence: TGTGCCAGCAGCGGGACAGACACCATAGACTCACCCCTCCACTTT.

The chain combines TRBV15 with TRBJ2-7, with 10 bases that match TRBD1. After removal of 1 base from V and 1 base from J, the junction contained 1 base not matched to a gene. This CDR3 contains 15 residues. The germline CDR1 and CDR2 sequences are LNHNV and YYDKDF (reference sequence). The CDR3 region is CATSRGGQGSYEQYF. The CDR3 region has the DNA TGTGCCACCAGCAGAGGGGGACAGGGGTCCTACGAGCAGTACTTC.

This clone was counted once. The V gene is TRBV30, the J gene TRBJ1-4; D not resolved. Trimming took 0 bases from V and 0 from J, leaving 8 bases between them. Germline CDR1 is GTSNPN and CDR2 is SVGIG (reference sequence). The CDR3 runs to 15 residues. The CDR3 DNA follows: TGTGCCTGGAGTGTAGCGCAGACAACTAATGAAAAACTGTTTTTT. Protein: CAWSVAQTTNEKLFF.

This chain connects TRBV11-3 to TRBJ2-3; no definite D call. Germline loops: CDR1 SGHNT, CDR2 YENEEA. This CDR3 is 12 amino acids long. V lost 7 bases to trimming and J lost 0 bases, with 5 bases between them. The CDR3 loop reads CASKLSTDTQYF. In DNA form, the CDR3 reads TGTGCCAGCAAATTAAGCACAGATACGCAGTATTTT.

This clone was detected a few times. The V gene is TRBV19, the J gene TRBJ1-1, with D uncertain. This CDR3 spans 15 amino acids. Between the trimmed V and J ends, which lost 5 bases and 3 bases, there was a span of 16 bases. Looked up from germline, CDR1 is LNHDA and CDR2 is SQIVND (reference sequence). The CDR3 nucleotides read TGTGCCAGTAGTTCTTCGGGAGCGCCGTACACTGAAGCTTTCTTT. Protein: CASSSSGAPYTEAFF.

There are a few counts of this clone. Here the CDR3 reads CASSLALLAGETQYF. The DNA for the CDR3 is TGTGCCAGCAGCTTAGCGTTACTAGCGGGGGAGACCCAGTACTTC. The rearrangement joins TRBV7-2 to TRBJ2-5; TRBD2 matches at 10 bases. CDR1 SGHTA and CDR2 FQGNSA come from the germline V gene. The CDR3 is 15 amino acids. V trimming: 0 bases; J trimming: 5 bases; junction bases outside the gene matches: 3.

The chain's CDR3 is CASSSGGGNYGYTF. The CDR3 bases are TGTGCCAGCAGCTCGGGTGGGGGGAACTATGGCTACACCTTC. The chain combines TRBV7-2 with TRBJ1-2, with TRBD1 as a possible D gene (5 bases). Germline V gene data show CDR1 as SGHTA and CDR2 as FQGNSA. The CDR3 sequence is 14 residues long. The V end lost 4 bases, the J end lost 2 bases, and 11 bases lay between the germline ends.

This CDR3 reads CASSLVWGGGETQYF. The CDR3 DNA follows: TGTGCCAGCAGCTTAGTCTGGGGGGGAGGGGAGACCCAGTACTTC. This chain joins TRBV7-2 and TRBJ2-5, with TRBD2 identical over 7 bases. Losses at the gene ends were 1 base for V and 5 bases for J; bases not matched to a gene: 7. Germline V gene lookup returns CDR1 SGHTA and CDR2 FQGNSA. The CDR3 spans 15 residues.

This chain connects TRBV7-2 to TRBJ2-1; TRBD2 might be the D (5 bases). The V and J ends lost 1 base and 15 bases respectively, with 10 bases between them. The germline V gene encodes CDR1 SGHTA and CDR2 FQGNSA. This CDR3 spans 11 amino acids. CDR3 sequence (DNA): TGTGCCAGCAGCTTAGAAAGGAGGCTGTTCTTC. Translating gives CASSLERRLFF.

The chain carries TRBV4-2 and TRBJ1-5; 7 positions agree with TRBD1. Germline CDR1 reads LGHNA; CDR2 reads YNFKEQ. V was clipped by 0 bases and J by 3 bases; unmatched bases: 11. The CDR3 extends over 18 amino acids. The CDR3 DNA follows: TGTGCCAGCAGCCAAGACAGCAAGGTAGGGGGCTTCAATCAGCCCCAGCATTTT. Encoded protein: CASSQDSKVGGFNQPQHF.

The V and J genes are TRBV27 and TRBJ1-3; 8 bases match TRBD1. In germline, CDR1 is MNHEY, CDR2 SMNVEV (reference sequence). The CDR3 totals 14 residues. V gave up 5 bases and J gave up 7 bases; unmatched junction bases: 7. The CDR3 is CASSIDRDRNTIYF. In DNA form, the CDR3 reads TGTGCCAGCAGTATCGACAGGGACAGGAACACCATATATTTT.

As for this clone: This CDR3 is also generated by other DNA sequences in the sample. The chain recombines TRBV10-2 with TRBJ2-2; TRBD1 matches 8 bases. Germline CDR1 is WSHSY and CDR2 is SAAADI. The CDR3 consists of 14 residues. V dropped 7 bases and J dropped 0; count of bases not matched to a gene: 1. The CDR3 sequence: CASKGQANTGELFF. CDR3 nucleotide sequence: TGCGCCAGCAAGGGACAGGCGAACACCGGGGAGCTGTTTTTT.

This clone appeared a single time. The rearrangement uses TRBV5-1 and TRBJ2-7; the match to TRBD1 covers 7 bases. Looked up from germline, CDR1 is SGHRS and CDR2 is YFSETQ. V shed 2 bases, J shed 7 bases, and the junction held 12 bases outside the gene matches. The CDR3 consists of 15 residues. The CDR3 sequence: CASSLTGTASWEQYF. In nucleotides, the CDR3 is TGCGCCAGCAGCTTAACCGGGACAGCTTCATGGGAGCAGTACTTC.

The J gene is TRBJ2-3, the V gene TRBV10-1; TRBD1 agrees at 10 bases. The V gene end was trimmed by 6 bases and the J gene end by 4 bases; junction bases not matched to a gene: 7. The CDR3 contains 15 residues. Germline CDR1 is WNHNN and CDR2 is SYGVQD (reference sequence). The DNA of the CDR3 is TGCGCCAGCAGCCTTCCCGGGACAGGGGCAGATACGCAGTATTTT. The encoded protein is CASSLPGTGADTQYF.

This CDR3 is CASSSAVSGETQYF. CDR3 nucleotide sequence: TGTGCCAGCAGCTCAGCGGTCTCAGGGGAGACCCAGTACTTC. The chain carries TRBV7-2 and TRBJ2-5, with D perhaps assigned TRBD1 or TRBD2 (5 bases each). V lost 4 bases and J lost 5, with 14 bases in between. Looked up from germline, CDR1 is SGHTA and CDR2 is FQGNSA. This CDR3 spans 14 amino acids. Supplemented by reference TRBV7-2 and TRBJ2-5, the full variable domain reads GAGVSQSPSNKVTEKGKDVELRCDPISGHTALYWYRQSLGQGLEFLIYFQGNSAPDKSGLPSDRFSAERTGGSVSTLTIQRTQQEDSAVYLCASSSAVSGETQYFGPGTRLLVL.